This T cell receptor (beta chain) was sequenced for a study of OX40 agonist ivuxolimab in advanced cancers. In the study overall: Partial responses were achieved by three patients, one with hepatocellular carcinoma and two with cutaneous melanoma.

General study results and limits: Clonal expansion by week 6 occurred in CD4+ and CD8+ blood T cells (at 0.1 to 3.0 mg/kg). Those patients achieving a partial response at 0.1-3.0 mg/kg showed among the lowest clonal expansion.

As concerns this clone: Its antigen is currently unknown.

This CDR3 has 16 residues. Per germline, CDR1 LNHDA and CDR2 SQIVND (reference sequence). V was clipped by 5 bases and J by 5 bases; unmatched bases: 10. The data were produced by immunoSEQ multiplex PCR, yet TCRdb's version contains in-frame clones alone and is incomplete. This table has approximately 50,000 clones, about 88% appearing once. Exclusion of a patient followed from autoimmune disease history or systemic immunosuppression. This sequence joins TRBV19 and TRBJ2-3, with 10 positions matching TRBD1. Sequencing was performed on CD4+ or CD8+ T cells sorted from blood, taken in a trial of the OX40 agonist ivuxolimab. The sequence derives from an adult with an advanced solid tumor such as melanoma, head and neck, liver or kidney cancer. The DNA for the CDR3 is TGTGCCAGTAGTCACGCCGGACAGGGGGGGAAAGATACGCAGTATTTT. Residues: CASSHAGQGGKDTQYF.